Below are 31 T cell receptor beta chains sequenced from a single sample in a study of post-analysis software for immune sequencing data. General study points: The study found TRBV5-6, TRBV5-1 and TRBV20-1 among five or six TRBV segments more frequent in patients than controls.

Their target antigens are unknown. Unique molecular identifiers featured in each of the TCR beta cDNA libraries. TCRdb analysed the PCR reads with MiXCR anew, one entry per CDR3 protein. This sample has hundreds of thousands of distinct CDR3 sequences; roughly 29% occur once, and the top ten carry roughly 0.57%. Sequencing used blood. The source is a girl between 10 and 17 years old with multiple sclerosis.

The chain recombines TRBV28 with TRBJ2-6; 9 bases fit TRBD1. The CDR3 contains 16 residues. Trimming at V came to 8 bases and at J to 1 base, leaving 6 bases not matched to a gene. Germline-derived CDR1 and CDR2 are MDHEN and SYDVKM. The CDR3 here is CASDGTGTSGANVLTF. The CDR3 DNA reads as TGTGCCAGCGACGGGACAGGGACTTCTGGGGCCAACGTCCTGACTTTC.

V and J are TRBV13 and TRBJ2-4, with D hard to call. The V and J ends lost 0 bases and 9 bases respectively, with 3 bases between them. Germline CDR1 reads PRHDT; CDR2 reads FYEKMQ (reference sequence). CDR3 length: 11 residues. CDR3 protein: CASSLGVIQYF. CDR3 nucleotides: TGTGCCAGCAGCTTAGGGGTCATTCAGTACTTC.

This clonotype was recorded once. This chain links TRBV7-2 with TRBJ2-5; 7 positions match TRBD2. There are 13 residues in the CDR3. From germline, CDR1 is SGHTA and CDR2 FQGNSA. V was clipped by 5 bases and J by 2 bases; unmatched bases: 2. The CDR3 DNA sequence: TGTACCAGCAGCCACGGGGGGCAAGAGACCCAGTACTTC. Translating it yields CTSSHGGQETQYF.

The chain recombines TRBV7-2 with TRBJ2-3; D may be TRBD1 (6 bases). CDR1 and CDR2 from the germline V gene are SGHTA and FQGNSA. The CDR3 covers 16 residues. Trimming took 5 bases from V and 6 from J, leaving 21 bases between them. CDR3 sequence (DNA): TGTGCCAGCAGCACTCGTACAGGGTCCAGGGCCGATACGCAGTATTTT. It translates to CASSTRTGSRADTQYF.

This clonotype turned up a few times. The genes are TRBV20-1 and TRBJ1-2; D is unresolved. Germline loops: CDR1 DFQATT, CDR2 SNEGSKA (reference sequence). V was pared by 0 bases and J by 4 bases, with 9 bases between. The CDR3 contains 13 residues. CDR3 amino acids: CSARDGRTYGYTF. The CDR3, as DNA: TGCAGTGCTAGAGATGGTAGGACCTATGGCTACACCTTC.

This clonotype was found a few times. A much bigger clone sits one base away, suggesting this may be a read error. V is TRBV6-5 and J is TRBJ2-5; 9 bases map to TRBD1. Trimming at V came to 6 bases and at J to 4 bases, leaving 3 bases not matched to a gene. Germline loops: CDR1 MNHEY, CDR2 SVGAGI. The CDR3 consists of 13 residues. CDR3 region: CASSMTGGETQYF. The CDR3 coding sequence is TGTGCCAGCAGCATGACAGGGGGAGAGACCCAGTACTTC.

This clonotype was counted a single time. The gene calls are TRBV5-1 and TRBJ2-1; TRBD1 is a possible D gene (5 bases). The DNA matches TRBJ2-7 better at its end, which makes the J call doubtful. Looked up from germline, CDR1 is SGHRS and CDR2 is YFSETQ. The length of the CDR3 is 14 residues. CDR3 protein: CASSLRGIYNEQYF. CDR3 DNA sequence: TGCGCCAGCAGCTTAAGGGGTATCTACAATGAGCAGTACTTC.

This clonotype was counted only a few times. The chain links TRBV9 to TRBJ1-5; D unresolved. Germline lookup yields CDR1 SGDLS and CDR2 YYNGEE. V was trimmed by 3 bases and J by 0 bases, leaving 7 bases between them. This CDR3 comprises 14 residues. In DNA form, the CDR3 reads TGTGCCAGCAGCGGACCTTATAGCAATCAGCCCCAGCATTTT. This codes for CASSGPYSNQPQHF.

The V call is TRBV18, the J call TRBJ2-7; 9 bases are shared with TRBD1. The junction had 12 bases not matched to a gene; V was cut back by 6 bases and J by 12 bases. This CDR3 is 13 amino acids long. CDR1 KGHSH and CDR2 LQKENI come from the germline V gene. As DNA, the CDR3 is TGTGCCAGCTCTAATTACCTTACAGGGGGCATGTACTTC. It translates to CASSNYLTGGMYF.

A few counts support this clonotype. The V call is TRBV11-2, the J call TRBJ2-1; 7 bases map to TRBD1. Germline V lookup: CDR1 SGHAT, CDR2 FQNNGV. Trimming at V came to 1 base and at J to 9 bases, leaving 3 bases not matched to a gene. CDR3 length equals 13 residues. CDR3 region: CASSLGGGGEQFF. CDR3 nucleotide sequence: TGTGCCAGCAGCTTAGGAGGGGGCGGTGAGCAGTTCTTC.

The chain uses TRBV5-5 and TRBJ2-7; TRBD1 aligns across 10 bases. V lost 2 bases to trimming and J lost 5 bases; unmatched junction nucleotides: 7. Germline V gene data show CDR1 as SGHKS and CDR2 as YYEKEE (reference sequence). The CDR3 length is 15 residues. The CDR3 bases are TGTGCCAGCAGCTTACGACAGGGGGCTTTCCACGAGCAGTACTTC. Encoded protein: CASSLRQGAFHEQYF.

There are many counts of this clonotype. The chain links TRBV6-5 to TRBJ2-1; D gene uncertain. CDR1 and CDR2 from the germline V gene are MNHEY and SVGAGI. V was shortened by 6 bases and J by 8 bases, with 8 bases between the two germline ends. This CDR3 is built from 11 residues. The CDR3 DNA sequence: TGTGCCAGCAGGAAGTTAGATGAGCAGTTCTTC. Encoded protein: CASRKLDEQFF.

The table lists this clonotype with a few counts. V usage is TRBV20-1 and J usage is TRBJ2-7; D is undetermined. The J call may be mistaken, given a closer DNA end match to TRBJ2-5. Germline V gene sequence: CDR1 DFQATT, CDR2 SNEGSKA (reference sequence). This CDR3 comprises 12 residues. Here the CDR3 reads CSARGVWETQYF. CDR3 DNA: TGCAGTGCTAGAGGGGTGTGGGAGACCCAGTACTTC.

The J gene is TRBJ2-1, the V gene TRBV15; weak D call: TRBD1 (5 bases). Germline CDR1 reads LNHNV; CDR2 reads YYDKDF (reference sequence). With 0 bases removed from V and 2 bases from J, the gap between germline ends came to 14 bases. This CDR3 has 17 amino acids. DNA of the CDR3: TGTGCCACCAGCAGAGATCGAAACAGGAGCCCCTACAATGAGCAGTTCTTC. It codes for CATSRDRNRSPYNEQFF. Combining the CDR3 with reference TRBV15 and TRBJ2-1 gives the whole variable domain DAMVIQNPRYQVTQFGKPVTLSCSQTLNHNVMYWYQQKSSQAPKLLFHYYDKDFNNEADTPDNFQSRRPNTSFCFLDIRSPGLGDTAMYLCATSRDRNRSPYNEQFFGPGTRLTVL.

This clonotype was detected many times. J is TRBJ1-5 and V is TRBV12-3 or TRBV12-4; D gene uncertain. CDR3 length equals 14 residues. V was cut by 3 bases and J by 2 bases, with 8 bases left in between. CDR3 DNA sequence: TGTGCCAGCAGTTTTGGCCTGGGCAATCAGCCCCAGCATTTT. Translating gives CASSFGLGNQPQHF.

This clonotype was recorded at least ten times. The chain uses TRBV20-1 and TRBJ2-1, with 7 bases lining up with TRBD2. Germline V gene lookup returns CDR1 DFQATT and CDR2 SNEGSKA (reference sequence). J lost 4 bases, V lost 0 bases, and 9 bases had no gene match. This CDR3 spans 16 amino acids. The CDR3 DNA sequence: TGCAGTGCTAGAGATCCCCCCGGCGGGGGATACAATGAGCAGTTCTTC. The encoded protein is CSARDPPGGGYNEQFF.

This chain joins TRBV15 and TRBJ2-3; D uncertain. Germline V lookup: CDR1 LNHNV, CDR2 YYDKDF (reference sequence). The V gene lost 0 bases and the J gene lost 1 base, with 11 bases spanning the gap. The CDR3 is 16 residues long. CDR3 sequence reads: CATSRDKGRGTDTQYF. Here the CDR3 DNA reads TGTGCCACCAGCAGAGATAAGGGCCGGGGCACAGATACGCAGTATTTT.

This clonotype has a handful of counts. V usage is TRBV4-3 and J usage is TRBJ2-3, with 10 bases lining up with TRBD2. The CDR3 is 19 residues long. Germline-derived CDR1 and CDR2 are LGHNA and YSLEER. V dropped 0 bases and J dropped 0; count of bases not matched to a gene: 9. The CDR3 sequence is CASSQDVSGRALSTDTQYF. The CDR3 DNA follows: TGCGCCAGCAGCCAAGATGTGAGCGGGAGGGCCCTTAGCACAGATACGCAGTATTTT.

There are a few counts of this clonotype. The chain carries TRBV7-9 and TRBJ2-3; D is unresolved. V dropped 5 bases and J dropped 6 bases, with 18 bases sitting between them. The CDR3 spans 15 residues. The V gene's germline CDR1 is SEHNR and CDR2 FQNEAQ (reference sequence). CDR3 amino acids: CASSLNPSGPDTQYF. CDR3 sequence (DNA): TGTGCCAGCAGCCTAAACCCGAGTGGCCCCGATACGCAGTATTTT.

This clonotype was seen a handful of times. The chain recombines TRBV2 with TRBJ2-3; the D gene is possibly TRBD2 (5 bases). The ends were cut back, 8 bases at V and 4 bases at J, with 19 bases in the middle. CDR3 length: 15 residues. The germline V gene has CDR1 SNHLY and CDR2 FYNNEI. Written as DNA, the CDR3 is TGTGCCAGCGGACGGGCACTCGGGGTCGCAGATACGCAGTATTTT. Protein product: CASGRALGVADTQYF.

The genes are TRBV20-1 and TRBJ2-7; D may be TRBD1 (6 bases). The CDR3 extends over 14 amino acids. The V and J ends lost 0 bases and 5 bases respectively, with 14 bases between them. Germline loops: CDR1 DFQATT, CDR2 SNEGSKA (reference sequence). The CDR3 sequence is CSARDRQGIHEQYF. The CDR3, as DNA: TGCAGTGCTAGAGATCGGCAGGGGATCCACGAGCAGTACTTC.

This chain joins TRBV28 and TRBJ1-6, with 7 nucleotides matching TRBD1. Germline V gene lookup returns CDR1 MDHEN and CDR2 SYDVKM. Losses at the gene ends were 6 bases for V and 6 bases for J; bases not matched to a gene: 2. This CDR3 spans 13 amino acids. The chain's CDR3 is CASSGTANSPLHF. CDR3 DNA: TGTGCCAGCAGCGGGACAGCTAATTCACCCCTCCACTTT.

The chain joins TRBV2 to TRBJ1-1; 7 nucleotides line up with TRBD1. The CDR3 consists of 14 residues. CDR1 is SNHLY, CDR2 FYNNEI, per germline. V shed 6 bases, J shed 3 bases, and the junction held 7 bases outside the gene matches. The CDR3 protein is CASRGTRGYTEAFF. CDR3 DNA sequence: TGTGCCAGCAGGGGGACCAGGGGGTACACTGAAGCTTTCTTT.

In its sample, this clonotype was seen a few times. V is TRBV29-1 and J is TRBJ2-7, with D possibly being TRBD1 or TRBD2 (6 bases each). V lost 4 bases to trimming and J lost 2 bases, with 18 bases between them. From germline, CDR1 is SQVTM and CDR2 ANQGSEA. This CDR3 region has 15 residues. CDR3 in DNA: TGCAGCGTTGCCGTACCGACAGGCGGGGCCTACGAGCAGTACTTC. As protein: CSVAVPTGGAYEQYF.

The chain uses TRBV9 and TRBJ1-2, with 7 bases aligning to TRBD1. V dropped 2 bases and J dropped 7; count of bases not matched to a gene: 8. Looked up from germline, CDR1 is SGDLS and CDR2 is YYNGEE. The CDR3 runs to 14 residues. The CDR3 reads CASSVGTDLAGYTF. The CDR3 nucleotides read TGTGCCAGCAGCGTTGGGACAGACCTTGCTGGCTACACCTTC.

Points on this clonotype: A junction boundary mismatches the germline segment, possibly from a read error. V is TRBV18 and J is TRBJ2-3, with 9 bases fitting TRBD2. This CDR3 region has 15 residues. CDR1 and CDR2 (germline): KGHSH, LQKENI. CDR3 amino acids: CASSPLSGGTDTLYF. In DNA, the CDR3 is TGTGCCAGCTCACCACTTAGCGGGGGCACAGATACGCTGTATTTT. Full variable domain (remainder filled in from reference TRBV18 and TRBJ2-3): NAGVMQNPRHLVRRRGQEARLRCSPMKGHSHVYWYRQLPEEGLKFMVYLQKENIIDESGMPKERFSAEFPKEGPSILRIQQVVRGDSAAYFCASSPLSGGTDTLYFGPGTRLTVL.

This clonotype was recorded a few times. CDR3 sequence (DNA): TGTGCCAGCAGCACTCGGACTAGCGGGAGACTCGAGCAGTACTTC. Translation: CASSTRTSGRLEQYF. The chain carries TRBV28 and TRBJ2-7, with 13 bases aligning to TRBD2. Trimming took 6 bases from V and 6 from J; bases not matched to a gene: 8. Germline-derived CDR1 and CDR2 are MDHEN and SYDVKM. This CDR3 has 15 amino acids.

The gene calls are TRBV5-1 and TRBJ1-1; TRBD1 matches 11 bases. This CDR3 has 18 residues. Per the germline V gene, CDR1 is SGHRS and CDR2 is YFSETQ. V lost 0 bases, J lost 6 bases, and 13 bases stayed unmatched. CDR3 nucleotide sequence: TGCGCCAGCAGCTTGGCCAGGACAGGGGGCCCAGGAGGGGCTGAAGCTTTCTTT. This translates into CASSLARTGGPGGAEAFF.

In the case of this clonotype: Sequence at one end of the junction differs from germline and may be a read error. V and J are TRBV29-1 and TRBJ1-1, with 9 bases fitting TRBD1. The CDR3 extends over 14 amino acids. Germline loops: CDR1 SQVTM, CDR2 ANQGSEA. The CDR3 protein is CSVVGQGSDTEAFF. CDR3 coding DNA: TGCAGCGTTGTCGGACAGGGGTCGGACACCGAAGCTTTCTTT. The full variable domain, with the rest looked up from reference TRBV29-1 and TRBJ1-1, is SAVISQKPSRDICQRGTSLTIQCQVDSQVTMMFWYRQQPGQSLTLIATANQGSEATYESGFVIDKFPISRPNLTFSTLTVSNMSPEDSSIYLCSVVGQGSDTEAFFGQGTRLTVV.

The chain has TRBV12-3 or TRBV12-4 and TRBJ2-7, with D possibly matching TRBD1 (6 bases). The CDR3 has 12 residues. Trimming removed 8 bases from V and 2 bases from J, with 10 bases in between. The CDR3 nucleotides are TGTGCCAGCTCCAACAGGGCCTACGAGCAGTACTTC. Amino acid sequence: CASSNRAYEQYF.

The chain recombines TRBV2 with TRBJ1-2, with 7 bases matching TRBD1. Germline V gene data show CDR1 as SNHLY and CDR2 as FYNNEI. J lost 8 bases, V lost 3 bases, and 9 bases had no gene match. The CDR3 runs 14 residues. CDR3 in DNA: TGTGCCAGCAGTGAGCGGCAGGGGGATTGGGGCTACACCTTC. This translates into CASSERQGDWGYTF.